The clone carrying this TCR beta chain was detected only once. The data belong to a study of blood T cell repertoires in COVID-19. Study in general: The study drew acute and convalescent COVID-19 samples from the United States, Italy and Spain. PBMCs, B-cell-depleted T cells, or T cells were the source of the cDNA or gDNA that made up the material.

V shed 3 bases and J shed 3 bases, with 15 bases lying between them. Per germline, CDR1 DFQATT and CDR2 SNEGSKA (reference sequence). This CDR3 spans 14 amino acids. In the original processing: Amplification with reference gene primers provided the estimates of nucleated cell counts. Repertoires were generated with immunoSEQ multiplex PCR, while TCRdb's copy carries only in-frame clones and drops some. V, J and clone size are those of that table, while D and trimming were read from the DNA. The data contain 260,000 or so clones, 88% of them singletons. This receptor was taken from a man younger than 30 with active or convalescent COVID-19. Sequencing input: peripheral blood. The chain joins TRBV20-1 to TRBJ2-7; D might be TRBD1 (5 bases). The CDR3 region is CSASQAGLIYEQYF. CDR3 DNA sequence: TGCAGTGCTAGTCAGGCAGGGCTTATCTACGAGCAGTACTTC.